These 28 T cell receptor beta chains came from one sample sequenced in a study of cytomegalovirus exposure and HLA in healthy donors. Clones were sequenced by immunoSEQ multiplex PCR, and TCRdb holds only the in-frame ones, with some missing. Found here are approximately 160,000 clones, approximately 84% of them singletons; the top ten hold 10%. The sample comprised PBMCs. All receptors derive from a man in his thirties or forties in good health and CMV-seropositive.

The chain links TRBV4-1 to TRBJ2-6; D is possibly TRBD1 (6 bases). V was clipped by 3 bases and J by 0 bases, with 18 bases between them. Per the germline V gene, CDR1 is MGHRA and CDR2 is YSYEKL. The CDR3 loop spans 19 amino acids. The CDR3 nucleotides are TGCGCCAGCAGCCACGCTTCGTTAAGGGGGTACTCTGGGGCCAACGTCCTGACTTTC. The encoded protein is CASSHASLRGYSGANVLTF.

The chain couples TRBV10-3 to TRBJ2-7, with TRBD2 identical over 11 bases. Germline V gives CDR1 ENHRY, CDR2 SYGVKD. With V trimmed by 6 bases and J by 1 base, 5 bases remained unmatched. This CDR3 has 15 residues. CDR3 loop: CAISHIAGGSYEQYF. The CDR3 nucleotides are TGTGCCATCAGCCACATAGCGGGGGGGTCCTACGAGCAGTACTTC.

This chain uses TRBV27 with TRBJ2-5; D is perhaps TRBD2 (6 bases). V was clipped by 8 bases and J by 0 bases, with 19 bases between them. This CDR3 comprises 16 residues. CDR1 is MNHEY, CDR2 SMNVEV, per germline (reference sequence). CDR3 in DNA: TGTGCCAGCGGTACCCGGGTTCCGGGAGACCAAGAGACCCAGTACTTC. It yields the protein CASGTRVPGDQETQYF.

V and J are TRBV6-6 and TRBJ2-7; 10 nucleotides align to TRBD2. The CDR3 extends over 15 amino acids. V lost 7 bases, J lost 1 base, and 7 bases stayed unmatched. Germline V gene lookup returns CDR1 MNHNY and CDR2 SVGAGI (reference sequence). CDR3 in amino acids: CASKLTSGPSYEQYF. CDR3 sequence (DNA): TGTGCCAGCAAGTTGACTAGCGGGCCGTCCTACGAGCAGTACTTC.

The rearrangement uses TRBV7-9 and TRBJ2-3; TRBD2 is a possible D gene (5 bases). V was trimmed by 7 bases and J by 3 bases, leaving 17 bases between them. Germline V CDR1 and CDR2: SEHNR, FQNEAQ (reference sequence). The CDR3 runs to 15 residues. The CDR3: CASTHNTGSTDTQYF. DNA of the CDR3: TGTGCCAGCACCCATAACACGGGGAGTACAGATACGCAGTATTTT. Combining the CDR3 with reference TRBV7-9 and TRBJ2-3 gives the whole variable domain DTGVSQNPRHKITKRGQNVTFRCDPISEHNRLYWYRQTLGQGPEFLTYFQNEAQLEKSRLLSDRFSAERPKGSFSTLEIQRTEQGDSAMYLCASTHNTGSTDTQYFGPGTRLTVL.

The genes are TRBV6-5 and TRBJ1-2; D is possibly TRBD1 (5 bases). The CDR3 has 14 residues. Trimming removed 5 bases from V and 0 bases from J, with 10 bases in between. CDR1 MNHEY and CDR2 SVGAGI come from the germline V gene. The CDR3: CASSTGGANYGYTF. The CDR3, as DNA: TGTGCCAGCAGTACGGGGGGAGCTAACTATGGCTACACCTTC.

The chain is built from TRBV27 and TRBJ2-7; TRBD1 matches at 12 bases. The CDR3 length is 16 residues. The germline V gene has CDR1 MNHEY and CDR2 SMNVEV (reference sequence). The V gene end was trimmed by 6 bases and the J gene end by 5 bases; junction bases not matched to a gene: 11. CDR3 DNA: TGTGCCAGCAGCCGCCCCGGGACAGGGGGCGCGAACGAGCAGTACTTC. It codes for CASSRPGTGGANEQYF.

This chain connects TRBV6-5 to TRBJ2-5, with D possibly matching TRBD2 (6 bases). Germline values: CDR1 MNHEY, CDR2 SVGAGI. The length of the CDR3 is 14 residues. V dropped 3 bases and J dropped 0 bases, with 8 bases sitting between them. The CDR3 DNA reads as TGTGCCAGCAGTTATGGGGGGAACCAAGAGACCCAGTACTTC. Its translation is CASSYGGNQETQYF.

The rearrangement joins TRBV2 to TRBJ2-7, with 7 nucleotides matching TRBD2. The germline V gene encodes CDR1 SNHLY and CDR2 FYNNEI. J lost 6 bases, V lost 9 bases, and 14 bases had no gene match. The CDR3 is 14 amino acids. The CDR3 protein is CASRWVRGTPEQYF. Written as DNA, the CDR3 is TGTGCCAGTCGGTGGGTGCGGGGGACTCCCGAGCAGTACTTC.

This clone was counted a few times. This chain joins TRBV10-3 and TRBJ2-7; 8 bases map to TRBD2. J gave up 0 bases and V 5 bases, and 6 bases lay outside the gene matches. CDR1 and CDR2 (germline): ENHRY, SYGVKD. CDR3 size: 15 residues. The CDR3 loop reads CAISKAGEDSYEQYF. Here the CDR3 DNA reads TGTGCCATCAGTAAAGCGGGGGAAGACTCCTACGAGCAGTACTTC.

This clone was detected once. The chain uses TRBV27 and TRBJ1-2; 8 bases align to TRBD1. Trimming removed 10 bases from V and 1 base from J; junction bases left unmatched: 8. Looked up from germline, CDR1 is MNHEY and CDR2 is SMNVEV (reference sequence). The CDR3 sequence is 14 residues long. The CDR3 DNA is TGTGCCACTTCCGGACAGGGACTTAACTATGGCTACACCTTC. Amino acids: CATSGQGLNYGYTF.

This chain's CDR3 is CASSRETGREQYF. The CDR3 coding sequence is TGTGCCAGCAGCCGGGAGACAGGGAGGGAGCAGTACTTC. The chain has TRBV7-2 and TRBJ2-7; D is perhaps TRBD1 (7 bases). CDR1 and CDR2 from the germline V gene are SGHTA and FQGNSA. Trimming shortened V by 5 bases and J by 7 bases, and 15 bases separated the two germline ends. This CDR3 region has 13 residues.

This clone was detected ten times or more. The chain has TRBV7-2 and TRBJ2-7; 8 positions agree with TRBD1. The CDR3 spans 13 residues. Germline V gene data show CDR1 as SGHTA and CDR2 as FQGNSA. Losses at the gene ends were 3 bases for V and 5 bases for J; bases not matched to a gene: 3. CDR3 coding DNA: TGTGCCAGCAGCTTGGCAGGGGGCAACGAGCAGTACTTC. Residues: CASSLAGGNEQYF.

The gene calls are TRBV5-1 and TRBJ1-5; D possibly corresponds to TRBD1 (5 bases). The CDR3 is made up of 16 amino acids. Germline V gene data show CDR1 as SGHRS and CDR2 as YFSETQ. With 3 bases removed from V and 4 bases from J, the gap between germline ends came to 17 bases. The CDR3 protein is CASSWGGRARNQPQHF. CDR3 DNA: TGCGCCAGCAGCTGGGGCGGGAGAGCGAGGAATCAGCCCCAGCATTTT.

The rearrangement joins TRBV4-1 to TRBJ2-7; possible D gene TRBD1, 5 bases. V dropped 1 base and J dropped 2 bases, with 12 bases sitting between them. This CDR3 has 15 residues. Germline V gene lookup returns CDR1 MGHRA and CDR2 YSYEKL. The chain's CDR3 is CASSQVQQAAYEQYF. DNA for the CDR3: TGCGCCAGCAGCCAAGTCCAACAGGCGGCCTACGAGCAGTACTTC.

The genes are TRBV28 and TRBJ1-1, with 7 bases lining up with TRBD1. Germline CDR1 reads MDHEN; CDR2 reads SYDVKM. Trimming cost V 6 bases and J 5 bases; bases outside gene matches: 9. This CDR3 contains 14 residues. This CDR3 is CASSTSTGWTEAFF. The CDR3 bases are TGTGCCAGCAGCACCTCGACAGGGTGGACTGAAGCTTTCTTT.

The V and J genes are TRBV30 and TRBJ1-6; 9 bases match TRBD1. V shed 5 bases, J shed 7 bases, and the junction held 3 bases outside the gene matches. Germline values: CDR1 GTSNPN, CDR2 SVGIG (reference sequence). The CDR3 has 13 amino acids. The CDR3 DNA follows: TGTGCCTGGGGGGACAGGGTGAATTCACCCCTCCACTTT. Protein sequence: CAWGDRVNSPLHF.

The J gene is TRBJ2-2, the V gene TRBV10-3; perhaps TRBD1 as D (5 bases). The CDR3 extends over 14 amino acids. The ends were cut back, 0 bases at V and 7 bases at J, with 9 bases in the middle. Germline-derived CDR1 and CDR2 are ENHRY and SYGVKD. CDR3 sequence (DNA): TGTGCCATCAGTGAGTCGGCAGGGAACGGGGAGCTGTTTTTT. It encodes CAISESAGNGELFF.

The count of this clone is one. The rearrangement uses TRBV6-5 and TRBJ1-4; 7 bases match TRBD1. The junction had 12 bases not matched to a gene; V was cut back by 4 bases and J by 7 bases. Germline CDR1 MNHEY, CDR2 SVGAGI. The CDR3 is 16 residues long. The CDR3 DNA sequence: TGTGCCAGCAGTTTACAGGGGACCGGGTGGGGTGAAAAACTGTTTTTT. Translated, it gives CASSLQGTGWGEKLFF.

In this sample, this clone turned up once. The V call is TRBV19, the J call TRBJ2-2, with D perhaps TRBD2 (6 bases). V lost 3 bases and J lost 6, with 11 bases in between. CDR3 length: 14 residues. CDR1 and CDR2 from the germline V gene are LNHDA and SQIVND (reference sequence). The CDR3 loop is CASSIGGTAGELFF. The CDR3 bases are TGTGCCAGTAGTATTGGGGGGACGGCCGGGGAGCTGTTTTTT. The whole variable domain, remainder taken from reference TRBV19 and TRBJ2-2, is DGGITQSPKYLFRKEGQNVTLSCEQNLNHDAMYWYRQDPGQGLRLIYYSQIVNDFQKGDIAEGYSVSREKKESFPLTVTSAQKNPTAFYLCASSIGGTAGELFFGEGSRLTVL.

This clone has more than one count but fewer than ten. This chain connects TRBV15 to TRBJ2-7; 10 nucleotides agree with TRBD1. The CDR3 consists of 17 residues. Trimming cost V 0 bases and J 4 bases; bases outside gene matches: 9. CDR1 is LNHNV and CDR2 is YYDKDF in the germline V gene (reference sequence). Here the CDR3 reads CATSRESAGQGYYEQYF. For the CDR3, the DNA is TGTGCCACCAGCAGAGAATCTGCGGGACAGGGGTATTACGAGCAGTACTTC.

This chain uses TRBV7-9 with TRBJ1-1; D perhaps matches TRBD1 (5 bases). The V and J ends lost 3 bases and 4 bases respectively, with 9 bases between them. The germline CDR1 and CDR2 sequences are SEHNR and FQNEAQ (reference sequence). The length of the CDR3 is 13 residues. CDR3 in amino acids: CASSFQGSTEAFF. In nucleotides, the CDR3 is TGTGCCAGCAGCTTCCAGGGTTCCACTGAAGCTTTCTTT.

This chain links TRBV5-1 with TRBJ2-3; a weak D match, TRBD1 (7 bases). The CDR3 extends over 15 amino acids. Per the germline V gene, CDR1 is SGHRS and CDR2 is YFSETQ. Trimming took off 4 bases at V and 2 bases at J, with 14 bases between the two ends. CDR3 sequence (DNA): TGCGCCAGCAGCGTCAGGGGGGATTTCACAGATACGCAGTATTTT. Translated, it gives CASSVRGDFTDTQYF.

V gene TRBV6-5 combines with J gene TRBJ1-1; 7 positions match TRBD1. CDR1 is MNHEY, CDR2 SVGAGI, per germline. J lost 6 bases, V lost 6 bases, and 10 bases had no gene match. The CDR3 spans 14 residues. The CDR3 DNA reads TGTGCCAGCAGGAGGGGTGGGACAGCGCCTGAAGCTTTCTTT. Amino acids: CASRRGGTAPEAFF.

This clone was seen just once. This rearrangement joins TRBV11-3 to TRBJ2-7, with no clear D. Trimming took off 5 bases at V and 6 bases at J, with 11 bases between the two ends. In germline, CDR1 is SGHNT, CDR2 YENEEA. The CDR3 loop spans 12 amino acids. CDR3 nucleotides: TGTGCCAGCAGCCTCCAAGACACCGAGCAGTACTTC. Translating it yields CASSLQDTEQYF.

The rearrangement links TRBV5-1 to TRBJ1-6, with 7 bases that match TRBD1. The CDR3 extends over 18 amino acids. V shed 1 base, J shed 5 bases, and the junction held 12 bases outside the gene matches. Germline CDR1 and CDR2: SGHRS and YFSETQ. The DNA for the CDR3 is TGCGCCAGCAGCTTGCAACCGACAGGGTCGGGGGATAATTCACCCCTCCACTTT. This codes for CASSLQPTGSGDNSPLHF.

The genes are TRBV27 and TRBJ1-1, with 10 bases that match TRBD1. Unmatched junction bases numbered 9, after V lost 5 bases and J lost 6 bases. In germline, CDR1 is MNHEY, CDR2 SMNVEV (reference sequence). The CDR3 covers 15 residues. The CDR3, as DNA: TGTGCCAGCAGTCCGGGGACAGGGGAAGTTTCTGAAGCTTTCTTT. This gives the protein CASSPGTGEVSEAFF.

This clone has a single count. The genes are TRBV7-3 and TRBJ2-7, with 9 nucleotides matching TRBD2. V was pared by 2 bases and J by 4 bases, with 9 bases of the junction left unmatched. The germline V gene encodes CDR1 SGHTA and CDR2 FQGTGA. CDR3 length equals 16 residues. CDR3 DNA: TGTGCCAGCAGCTTACGGGAAGTGACTAGCGGATACGAGCAGTACTTC. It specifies CASSLREVTSGYEQYF.